The next 21 T cell receptor beta chains were all read from a single sample in a study of T cell repertoires in cytomegalovirus infection. A single record per CDR3 protein comes from TCRdb applying MiXCR to the reads. The repertoire holds about 260,000 distinct CDR3 sequences, with roughly 9% as singletons. Sequenced material: PBMCs. The receptor set was obtained from a human donor in good health (CMV status not recorded). Some clones in this sample may be carry-over from other donors' samples.

This clonotype was recorded many times. The rearrangement uses TRBV10-3 and TRBJ2-5; weak D call: TRBD1 (6 bases). Trimming stripped 5 bases from V and 5 bases from J, with 18 bases between. The CDR3 has 15 amino acids. Germline V CDR1 and CDR2: ENHRY, SYGVKD. The CDR3 region is CAISPRDMAWETQYF. In DNA form, the CDR3 reads TGTGCCATCAGTCCCCGGGACATGGCCTGGGAGACCCAGTACTTC.

This clonotype was seen repeatedly, ten times or more. The chain links TRBV2 to TRBJ1-2; D remains ambiguous. V lost 2 bases and J lost 8, with 9 bases in between. Germline CDR1 SNHLY, CDR2 FYNNEI. The CDR3 extends over 12 amino acids. The DNA for the CDR3 is TGTGCCAGCAGTGAACAGGCGATCGGCTACACCTTC. This translates into CASSEQAIGYTF.

On this clonotype: The junction and the germline gene differ at one end; a read error may be behind it. The rearrangement uses TRBV12-3 or TRBV12-4 and TRBJ1-6; TRBD1 is a possible D gene (6 bases). This CDR3 has 15 residues. This CDR3 is CASSLFGQPNSPLRF. DNA of the CDR3: TGTGCCAGCAGTTTATTCGGACAGCCGAATTCACCCCTCCGCTTT.

This clonotype was counted many times. This chain connects TRBV7-3 to TRBJ2-2; a possible D gene is TRBD1 (6 bases). This CDR3 spans 14 amino acids. Germline loops: CDR1 SGHTA, CDR2 FQGTGA. Deletions cut 6 bases from V and 4 bases from J, with 12 bases between. CDR3: CASSLGGSTGELFF. In DNA form, the CDR3 reads TGTGCCAGCAGTTTAGGGGGTAGCACCGGGGAGCTGTTTTTT.

This clonotype was detected many times. The chain employs TRBV18 and TRBJ2-7, with D possibly matching TRBD1 (6 bases). The V end lost 5 bases, the J end lost 2 bases, and 16 bases lay between the germline ends. CDR3 length equals 15 residues. Looked up from germline, CDR1 is KGHSH and CDR2 is LQKENI. CDR3: CASSSSNRETYEQYF. CDR3 nucleotides: TGTGCCAGCTCATCCTCAAACAGGGAGACCTACGAGCAGTACTTC.

In DNA form, the CDR3 reads TGTGCCAGCAGCCTCCAGCCGGGGGGAAAATACGAGCAGTACTTC. It specifies CASSLQPGGKYEQYF. The chain combines TRBV5-3 with TRBJ2-7; 7 bases align to TRBD2. Being an ORF, TRBV5-3 has a function that is uncertain. With 8 bases clipped from V and 4 bases from J, the junction kept 15 bases outside the gene matches. The CDR3 has 15 residues.

This clonotype was seen ten or more times. V usage is TRBV7-2 and J usage is TRBJ2-1, with 9 bases that match TRBD2. From germline, CDR1 is SGHTA and CDR2 FQGNSA. The CDR3 has 16 residues. The V gene end was trimmed by 6 bases and the J gene end by 7 bases; junction bases not matched to a gene: 13. Here the CDR3 DNA reads TGTGCCAGCAGTCCTCTCGCGGGAGGGCCTTATAATGAGCAGTTCTTC. Encoded protein: CASSPLAGGPYNEQFF.

This clonotype was seen many times. The V and J genes are TRBV11-2 and TRBJ2-2, with a tentative D call TRBD2 (6 bases). Germline-derived CDR1 and CDR2 are SGHAT and FQNNGV. The ends were cut back, 5 bases at V and 0 bases at J, with 10 bases in the middle. The CDR3 totals 15 residues. For the CDR3, the DNA is TGTGCCAGCAGCCTTAGCGGCGCGAACACCGGGGAGCTGTTTTTT. Its translation: CASSLSGANTGELFF. The whole variable domain, filled in from reference TRBV11-2 and TRBJ2-2, reads EAGVAQSPRYKIIEKRQSVAFWCNPISGHATLYWYQQILGQGPKLLIQFQNNGVVDDSQLPKDRFSAERLKGVDSTLKIQPAKLEDSAVYLCASSLSGANTGELFFGEGSRLTVL.

This clonotype showed up just a few times. The rearrangement links TRBV27 to TRBJ2-7; weak D call: TRBD1 (5 bases). CDR3 length equals 14 residues. Looked up from germline, CDR1 is MNHEY and CDR2 is SMNVEV (reference sequence). V was cut by 0 bases and J by 5 bases, with 11 bases left in between. The DNA of the CDR3 is TGTGCCAGCAGTTTATCCCCGACAGTAAACGAGCAGTACTTC. Translation: CASSLSPTVNEQYF.

This clonotype came up many times. One end of the junction does not line up with germline, which may come from a read error. The chain employs TRBV7-8 and TRBJ2-5; D is unresolved. Germline V gene data show CDR1 as SGHVS and CDR2 as FQNEAQ. The CDR3 contains 12 residues. CDR3 bases: TGTGCCAGCAGATTAGAGCTAGAGACCCAGTACTTC. It codes for CASRLELETQYF.

This clonotype was seen at least ten times. The chain uses TRBV7-2 and TRBJ1-1, with 9 bases fitting TRBD1. The CDR3 covers 17 residues. The V gene's germline CDR1 is SGHTA and CDR2 FQGNSA. The trim removed 3 bases at V and 0 bases at J, leaving 8 bases unmatched. The CDR3 DNA sequence: TGTGCCAGCAGCTTGGGGGACAGGGCCCCTTTGAACACTGAAGCTTTCTTT. Translation gives CASSLGDRAPLNTEAFF. The whole variable domain, remainder taken from reference TRBV7-2 and TRBJ1-1, is GAGVSQSPSNKVTEKGKDVELRCDPISGHTALYWYRQSLGQGLEFLIYFQGNSAPDKSGLPSDRFSAERTGGSVSTLTIQRTQQEDSAVYLCASSLGDRAPLNTEAFFGQGTRLTVV.

This sequence joins TRBV18 and TRBJ2-1; 9 nucleotides agree with TRBD1. V trimming: 5 bases; J trimming: 7 bases; junction bases outside the gene matches: 12. The CDR3 loop spans 16 amino acids. Per germline, CDR1 KGHSH and CDR2 LQKENI. CDR3 protein: CASSIRDRVSMNEQFF. The CDR3 DNA follows: TGTGCCAGCTCAATCCGGGACAGGGTATCAATGAATGAGCAGTTCTTC.

This clonotype was recorded a few times. This rearrangement joins TRBV7-9 to TRBJ2-7; perhaps TRBD2 as D (5 bases). Germline CDR1 SEHNR, CDR2 FQNEAQ (reference sequence). V shed 3 bases and J shed 0 bases, with 9 bases lying between them. The CDR3 totals 14 residues. Here the CDR3 reads CASSFDGNSYEQYF. CDR3 bases: TGTGCCAGCAGCTTTGACGGGAACTCCTACGAGCAGTACTTC.

This clonotype occurred many times. The chain links TRBV7-2 to TRBJ2-7; perhaps TRBD2 as D (6 bases). This CDR3 has 15 amino acids. Trimming left V 1 base short and J 3 bases short, with 13 bases between. Germline V lookup: CDR1 SGHTA, CDR2 FQGNSA. Written as DNA, the CDR3 is TGTGCCAGCAGCTTAGAGGCTAGCGAGAGCTACGAGCAGTACTTC. Residues: CASSLEASESYEQYF.

This clonotype was seen ten or more times. The chain couples TRBV28 to TRBJ2-7, with 12 bases matching TRBD2. This CDR3 has 16 residues. Germline trimming cut 5 bases from V and 4 bases from J; bases unmatched to any gene: 9. Germline V lookup: CDR1 MDHEN, CDR2 SYDVKM. CDR3 DNA: TGTGCCAGCAGTCTCCGGACTAGCGGGGTACTTTACGAGCAGTACTTC. Its protein product is CASSLRTSGVLYEQYF.

This clonotype came up many times. The V call is TRBV20-1, the J call TRBJ2-1, with D unclear. Looked up from germline, CDR1 is DFQATT and CDR2 is SNEGSKA (reference sequence). Trimming took 6 bases from V and 5 from J, leaving 23 bases between them. The CDR3 spans 16 residues. The CDR3, as DNA: TGCAGTGCCCACCCTTTTGGTAGCCCCCCCGACAATGAGCAGTTCTTC. This translates into CSAHPFGSPPDNEQFF.

V and J are TRBV14 and TRBJ2-7; possible D gene TRBD1, 7 bases. V lost 6 bases and J 1 base, leaving 19 bases between the germline ends. Germline CDR1 is SGHDN and CDR2 is FVKESK. The length of the CDR3 is 16 residues. The CDR3, as DNA: TGTGCCAGCAGTCGTCCACAGGGGACTCTGTCCTACGAGCAGTACTTC. Translating gives CASSRPQGTLSYEQYF.

This clonotype has just one count. The rearrangement links TRBV6-2 or TRBV6-3 to TRBJ2-1; no definite D call. The length of the CDR3 is 13 residues. CDR1 is MNHEY and CDR2 is SVGEGT in the germline V gene. The V end was cut by 7 bases, the J end by 9 bases, with 16 bases between. CDR3 in DNA: TGTGCCAGCAAGGCGTCACCCTTTGGTGAGCAGTTCTTC. Translated: CASKASPFGEQFF.

In its sample, this clonotype was seen many times. This sequence joins TRBV10-3 and TRBJ2-5, with 11 bases that match TRBD1. With 4 bases clipped from V and 1 base from J, the junction kept 14 bases outside the gene matches. The germline CDR1 and CDR2 sequences are ENHRY and SYGVKD. This CDR3 is built from 19 residues. The CDR3 region has the DNA TGTGCCATCAGTGGGCTCTCCGGGACAGGGGGGACCGTCCAAGAGACCCAGTACTTC. As protein: CAISGLSGTGGTVQETQYF.

This clonotype was seen ten or more times. The chain uses TRBV20-1 and TRBJ2-7; 10 bases match TRBD2. CDR1 and CDR2 from the germline V gene are DFQATT and SNEGSKA (reference sequence). Unmatched junction bases numbered 7, after V lost 0 bases and J lost 2 bases. This CDR3 comprises 16 residues. The CDR3 DNA sequence: TGCAGTGCTAGAGATTTCGCTAGCGGGGGTACCTACGAGCAGTACTTC. Its translation is CSARDFASGGTYEQYF.

This clonotype was seen at least ten times. This chain links TRBV6-6 with TRBJ1-2; D is undetermined. The CDR3 extends over 14 amino acids. CDR1 and CDR2 (germline): MNHNY, SVGAGI (reference sequence). The V gene lost 6 bases and the J gene lost 3 bases, with 14 bases spanning the gap. CDR3: CASRAGEGYYGYTF. The CDR3 DNA is TGTGCCAGCAGGGCCGGCGAGGGCTACTATGGCTACACCTTC.